These 21 T cell receptor beta chains share one sample of origin, sequenced in a study of blood T cell repertoires in COVID-19. Assay: immunoSEQ multiplex PCR; the TCRdb copy retains only in-frame clones and omits some. The sample has more than 80,000 clones, 90% seen once; the top ten hold over 6.5%. Sequencing was performed on peripheral blood. The receptors come from a man between 18 and 29 years old with COVID-19, enrolled during active disease.

The J gene is TRBJ2-3, the V gene TRBV6-5; D gene unclear. The germline V gene has CDR1 MNHEY and CDR2 SVGAGI. This CDR3 comprises 14 residues. Trimming pared 2 bases from V and 6 bases from J, leaving 12 bases between. The CDR3 reads CASSYLQSTDTQYF. The CDR3, as DNA: TGTGCCAGCAGTTACCTTCAGTCCACGGATACGCAGTATTTT.

The chain uses TRBV19 and TRBJ2-7, with TRBD1 identical over 10 bases. Germline V gene data show CDR1 as LNHDA and CDR2 as SQIVND (reference sequence). This CDR3 spans 12 amino acids. J was trimmed by 5 bases and V by 10 bases; bases with no gene match: 5. Written as DNA, the CDR3 is TGTGCCACCGGGACAGGGGCAAACGAGCAGTACTTC. Encoded protein: CATGTGANEQYF.

Remarks on this clone: It is unclear where the CDR3 begins or ends on the DNA, so no DNA is shown, and the CDR3 is as TCRdb lists it. The chain links TRBV6-1 to TRBJ2-1; the table's D call, TRBD1, has no DNA check behind it. Inclusive of both ends, the CDR3 amounts to 21 amino acids. Per germline, CDR1 MNHNS and CDR2 SASEGT. CDR3 region: CASSEGVFWQGAELSYNEQFF.

This rearrangement joins TRBV7-9 to TRBJ2-7, with a weak D call TRBD2 (6 bases). Between the trimmed V and J ends, which lost 4 bases and 1 base, there was a span of 14 bases. The CDR3 consists of 15 residues. Germline values: CDR1 SEHNR, CDR2 FQNEAQ (reference sequence). The CDR3 loop is CASSYGRGTSYEQYF. The CDR3 nucleotides are TGTGCCAGCAGCTACGGTCGGGGGACTTCCTACGAGCAGTACTTC.

V is TRBV9 and J is TRBJ2-1, with 9 bases lining up with TRBD2. This CDR3 has 15 amino acids. Germline CDR1 and CDR2: SGDLS and YYNGEE. Trimming removed 0 bases from V and 8 bases from J; junction bases left unmatched: 6. The DNA of the CDR3 is TGTGCCAGCAGCGTAGGGGCGGGAGGGGGAGATGAGCAGTTCTTC. Protein sequence: CASSVGAGGGDEQFF.

The V and J genes are TRBV18 and TRBJ1-5; D is perhaps TRBD1 (5 bases). V shed 3 bases and J shed 1 base, with 16 bases lying between them. Germline CDR1 is KGHSH and CDR2 is LQKENI. The CDR3 runs to 17 residues. Here the CDR3 DNA reads TGTGCCAGCTCACCTGTCGGCGGACACAAAAGCAATCAGCCCCAGCATTTT. It is translated as CASSPVGGHKSNQPQHF. Full variable domain (outside the CDR3, taken from reference TRBV18 and TRBJ1-5): NAGVMQNPRHLVRRRGQEARLRCSPMKGHSHVYWYRQLPEEGLKFMVYLQKENIIDESGMPKERFSAEFPKEGPSILRIQQVVRGDSAAYFCASSPVGGHKSNQPQHFGDGTRLSIL.

The J gene is TRBJ1-2, the V gene TRBV30, with 9 positions matching TRBD1. Per the germline V gene, CDR1 is GTSNPN and CDR2 is SVGIG (reference sequence). The CDR3 is made up of 13 amino acids. The CDR3 reads CALVGTGLGGYTF. The CDR3 bases are TGTGCATTGGTAGGGACAGGGCTTGGCGGCTACACCTTC. The whole variable domain, remainder taken from reference TRBV30 and TRBJ1-2, is SQTIHQWPATLVQPVGSPLSLECTVEGTSNPNLYWYRQAAGRGLQLLFYSVGIGQISSEVPQNLSASRPQDRQFILSSKKLLLSDSGFYLCALVGTGLGGYTFGSGTRLTVV.

The rearrangement links TRBV27 to TRBJ2-1; D might be TRBD2 (6 bases). CDR1 and CDR2 (germline): MNHEY, SMNVEV (reference sequence). The CDR3 is 16 residues long. V lost 2 bases, J lost 12 bases, and 23 bases lay in between. As DNA, the CDR3 is TGTGCCAGCAGTTTAACTAGTCTTAGCGGAGGACACGGGCAGTTCTTC. Translating gives CASSLTSLSGGHGQFF.

The CDR3 DNA is TGTGCCACCCGAACAGGTGATAGACACAGCTCTGGAAACACCATATATTTT. It translates to CATRTGDRHSSGNTIYF. The V call is TRBV24-1, the J call TRBJ1-3; weak D call: TRBD1 (5 bases). The CDR3 sequence is 17 residues long. Germline V gene lookup returns CDR1 KGHDR and CDR2 SFDVKD. V was pared by 9 bases and J by 0 bases, with 20 bases between.

The chain couples TRBV4-1 to TRBJ2-2; TRBD1 might be the D (6 bases). This CDR3 comprises 15 residues. V was pared by 2 bases and J by 11 bases, with 18 bases between. Per the germline V gene, CDR1 is MGHRA and CDR2 is YSYEKL. DNA for the CDR3: TGCGCCAGCAGCCAACCACGGACAGCGTTGGGAGAGCTGTTTTTT. Protein: CASSQPRTALGELFF.

This clone was seen only a few times. V gene TRBV24-1 combines with J gene TRBJ2-5, with D possibly matching TRBD2 (6 bases). This CDR3 is 13 amino acids long. From germline, CDR1 is KGHDR and CDR2 SFDVKD. Trimming took 7 bases from V and 4 from J, leaving 12 bases between them. The CDR3 loop reads CATSPIGGETQYF. The CDR3 DNA follows: TGTGCCACCAGCCCTATCGGGGGAGAGACCCAGTACTTC.

The chain has TRBV13 and TRBJ2-1; 12 nucleotides agree with TRBD1. This CDR3 has 13 residues. Germline CDR1 PRHDT, CDR2 FYEKMQ (reference sequence). V lost 6 bases and J lost 10; bases outside the gene matches: 4. In nucleotides, the CDR3 is TGTGCCAGCAGTGGGACAGGGGGCAGAGAGCAGTTCTTC. Residues: CASSGTGGREQFF.

A remark on this clone: An end of the junction differs from the germline gene, which may be a read error. This chain connects TRBV4-3 to TRBJ1-4; D not certain. The germline V gene has CDR1 LGHNA and CDR2 YSLEER. The CDR3 extends over 11 amino acids. The CDR3 DNA sequence: TGCGCCGAGCGAGGCGGTGAAAAACTGCTTTTT. Amino acid sequence: CAERGGEKLLF.

The chain couples TRBV7-9 to TRBJ1-5; D unresolved. The CDR3 is 12 residues long. The germline CDR1 and CDR2 sequences are SEHNR and FQNEAQ (reference sequence). The V end lost 2 bases, the J end lost 7 bases, and 6 bases lay between the germline ends. The CDR3, as DNA: TGTGCCAGCAGCTTACATCGGCAGCCCCAGCATTTT. This translates into CASSLHRQPQHF.

The chain links TRBV7-9 to TRBJ2-1; 8 nucleotides align to TRBD2. Per germline, CDR1 SEHNR and CDR2 FQNEAQ (reference sequence). Trimming took 8 bases from V and 6 from J; bases not matched to a gene: 9. The length of the CDR3 is 14 residues. The DNA of the CDR3 is TGTGCCAGCCTCCAAGCGGGAGCTGGCAATGAGCAGTTCTTC. Translating it yields CASLQAGAGNEQFF.

The chain couples TRBV30 to TRBJ1-1, with a weak D call TRBD1 (6 bases). The V end lost 2 bases, the J end lost 11 bases, and 18 bases lay between the germline ends. The CDR3 totals 13 residues. CDR1 GTSNPN and CDR2 SVGIG come from the germline V gene (reference sequence). CDR3 bases: TGTGCCTGGAGTTCGGACAGTAGGGCAATGGCTTTCTTT. Protein product: CAWSSDSRAMAFF.

The rearrangement links TRBV2 to TRBJ1-6; the match to TRBD1 covers 7 bases. Germline V gene lookup returns CDR1 SNHLY and CDR2 FYNNEI. The junction had 8 bases not matched to a gene; V was cut back by 2 bases and J by 7 bases. The CDR3 loop spans 16 amino acids. CDR3 in DNA: TGTGCCAGCAGTGAAACGCAGGGGGTTTACAATTCACCCCTCCACTTT. Its translation is CASSETQGVYNSPLHF. Drawing the rest from reference TRBV2 and TRBJ1-6, the complete variable domain is EPEVTQTPSHQVTQMGQEVILRCVPISNHLYFYWYRQILGQKVEFLVSFYNNEISEKSEIFDDQFSVERPDGSNFTLKIRSTKLEDSAMYFCASSETQGVYNSPLHFGNGTRLTVT.

The chain combines TRBV7-2 with TRBJ2-2; 8 bases map to TRBD1. The germline gives CDR1 SGHTA, CDR2 FQGNSA. The CDR3 runs to 15 residues. J gave up 5 bases and V 1 base, and 3 bases lay outside the gene matches. The CDR3 here is CASSLEQGGTGELFF. CDR3 DNA: TGTGCCAGCAGCTTAGAACAGGGGGGAACCGGGGAGCTGTTTTTT.

The chain links TRBV28 to TRBJ2-5; perhaps TRBD2 as D (6 bases). The CDR3 runs to 13 residues. Per the germline V gene, CDR1 is MDHEN and CDR2 is SYDVKM. Trimming took 5 bases from V and 6 from J, leaving 13 bases between them. Here the CDR3 reads CASSIPREKTQYF. CDR3 in DNA: TGTGCCAGCAGTATACCACGGGAGAAGACCCAGTACTTC.

The genes are TRBV30 and TRBJ2-3; 12 bases are shared with TRBD2. The CDR3 totals 14 residues. The germline V gene has CDR1 GTSNPN and CDR2 SVGIG (reference sequence). V gave up 7 bases and J gave up 5 bases; unmatched junction bases: 7. The CDR3: CASKLAGGLDTQYF. The CDR3 nucleotides are TGTGCCTCGAAACTAGCGGGAGGTCTAGATACGCAGTATTTT.

The J gene is TRBJ2-1, the V gene TRBV7-2; TRBD2 matches at 9 bases. J was trimmed by 7 bases and V by 8 bases; bases with no gene match: 6. Germline CDR1 is SGHTA and CDR2 is FQGNSA. This CDR3 has 13 residues. The CDR3 sequence: CASGTSIRNEQFF. The DNA of the CDR3 is TGTGCCAGCGGGACTAGCATTCGGAATGAGCAGTTCTTC.